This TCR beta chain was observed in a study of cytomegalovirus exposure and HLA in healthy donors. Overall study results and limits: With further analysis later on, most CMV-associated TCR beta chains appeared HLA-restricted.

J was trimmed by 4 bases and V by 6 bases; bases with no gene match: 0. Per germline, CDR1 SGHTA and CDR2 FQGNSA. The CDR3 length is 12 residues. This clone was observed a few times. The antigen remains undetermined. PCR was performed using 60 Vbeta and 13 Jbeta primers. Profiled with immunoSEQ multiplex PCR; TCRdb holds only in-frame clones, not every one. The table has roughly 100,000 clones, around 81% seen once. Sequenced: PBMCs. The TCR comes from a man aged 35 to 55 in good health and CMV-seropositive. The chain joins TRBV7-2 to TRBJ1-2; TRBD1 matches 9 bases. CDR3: CASRTGGYGYTF. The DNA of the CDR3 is TGTGCCAGCAGGACAGGGGGCTATGGCTACACCTTC. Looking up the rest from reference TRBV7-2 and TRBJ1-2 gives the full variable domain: GAGVSQSPSNKVTEKGKDVELRCDPISGHTALYWYRQSLGQGLEFLIYFQGNSAPDKSGLPSDRFSAERTGGSVSTLTIQRTQQEDSAVYLCASRTGGYGYTFGSGTRLTVV.